This entry lists 18 T cell receptor beta chains sequenced from one sample in a study of vaccination and CD4 T cells after COVID-19. Their antigens remain unidentified. Specified treatment: approximately nine-day PBMC culture with coronavirus spike peptide pools or control peptides (ViraFEST assay). Sequencing of cultured CD4+ T cell DNA used the Oncomine TCR Beta short-read assay. TCRdb called the PCR reads again in MiXCR, with one record for every CDR3 protein. The repertoire includes under 25,000 distinct CDR3 sequences, roughly 23% of them detected once, and 7.8% sits in the top ten. The sample was cultured CD4+ T cells from blood. Receptors originate from a human donor with COVID-19.

This clonotype turned up a few times. The chain combines TRBV19 with TRBJ1-4, with unresolved D. Germline V gene sequence: CDR1 LNHDA, CDR2 SQIVND (reference sequence). V was cut by 3 bases and J by 2 bases, with 7 bases left in between. The CDR3 is 14 amino acids. The chain's CDR3 is CASSMEATNEKLFF. In DNA form, the CDR3 reads TGTGCCAGTAGTATGGAGGCGACTAATGAAAAACTGTTTTTT.

The gene calls are TRBV5-1 and TRBJ2-2; D is perhaps TRBD2 (6 bases). The CDR3 consists of 17 residues. Trimming took off 1 base at V and 0 bases at J, with 13 bases between the two ends. Germline CDR1 reads SGHRS; CDR2 reads YFSETQ. CDR3: CASSLKLSGSNTGELFF. The CDR3 nucleotides are TGCGCCAGCAGCTTGAAACTTAGCGGATCGAACACCGGGGAGCTGTTTTTT.

This clonotype was observed a few times. The V call is TRBV6-5, the J call TRBJ2-1; D may be TRBD1 (6 bases). Per the germline V gene, CDR1 is MNHEY and CDR2 is SVGAGI. Trimming removed 4 bases at V and 4 bases at J, with 17 bases between. CDR3 size: 16 residues. CDR3 region: CASSSGQTILYNEQFF. In DNA, the CDR3 is TGTGCCAGCAGTTCGGGACAAACAATCCTTTACAATGAGCAGTTCTTC.

V gene TRBV28 combines with J gene TRBJ1-2, with D perhaps matching TRBD1 (5 bases). Trimming cost V 6 bases and J 5 bases, with 19 bases left between them. Germline assignment: CDR1 MDHEN and CDR2 SYDVKM. The CDR3 is 15 amino acids. The CDR3 nucleotides are TGTGCCAGCAGGAGGTCGGGGCCTTCGGGGTATGGCTACACCTTC. Amino acids: CASRRSGPSGYGYTF.

This clonotype was picked up a small number of times. The chain has TRBV18 and TRBJ1-5; tentatively, D is TRBD1 (5 bases). The V end lost 3 bases, the J end lost 11 bases, and 11 bases lay between the germline ends. The CDR3 has 12 amino acids. Looked up from germline, CDR1 is KGHSH and CDR2 is LQKENI. DNA of the CDR3: TGTGCCAGCTCACCCGACAGTAAAACCCAGCATTTT. This gives the protein CASSPDSKTQHF.

This clonotype has a handful of counts. This chain uses TRBV10-3 with TRBJ1-1; D is possibly TRBD1 (5 bases). V dropped 4 bases and J dropped 6 bases, with 6 bases sitting between them. The CDR3 is made up of 11 amino acids. From germline, CDR1 is ENHRY and CDR2 SYGVKD. The CDR3 DNA sequence: TGTGCCATCAGTGTGGGGCCTGAAGCTTTCTTT. Its protein product is CAISVGPEAFF.

The chain has TRBV6-2 or TRBV6-3 and TRBJ2-1, with 13 bases aligning to TRBD2. Germline CDR1 and CDR2: MNHEY and SVGEGT. V trimming: 2 bases; J trimming: 0 bases; junction bases outside the gene matches: 4. The CDR3 has 18 residues. The CDR3 nucleotides are TGTGCCAGCAGTTACACACTAGCGGGGGGGCCCTCCTACAATGAGCAGTTCTTC. Residues: CASSYTLAGGPSYNEQFF.

This chain joins TRBV4-1 and TRBJ2-7, with D unclear. Germline V CDR1 and CDR2: MGHRA, YSYEKL. The CDR3 extends over 14 amino acids. With 0 bases removed from V and 7 bases from J, the gap between germline ends came to 13 bases. CDR3 DNA: TGCGCCAGCAGCCAAGAGAGGAGTATACAGGAGCAGTACTTC. Its protein product is CASSQERSIQEQYF.

This chain joins TRBV20-1 and TRBJ2-7, with TRBD2 matching over 7 bases. The CDR3 loop spans 11 amino acids. V trimming: 5 bases; J trimming: 6 bases; junction bases outside the gene matches: 4. CDR1 is DFQATT, CDR2 SNEGSKA, per germline (reference sequence). CDR3 nucleotides: TGCAGTGCTTCCTCTAGCGGCGAGCAGTACTTC. Encoded protein: CSASSSGEQYF.

V is TRBV12-3 or TRBV12-4 and J is TRBJ2-5, with D perhaps matching TRBD1 or TRBD2 (5 bases each). The CDR3 contains 14 residues. V was cut by 3 bases and J by 3 bases, with 11 bases left in between. The CDR3 sequence is CASSLFGGEETQYF. In DNA, the CDR3 is TGTGCCAGCAGTTTGTTTGGGGGAGAAGAGACCCAGTACTTC.

The J gene is TRBJ2-7, the V gene TRBV2, with 9 bases that match TRBD2. Germline CDR1 reads SNHLY; CDR2 reads FYNNEI. CDR3 length: 15 amino acids. Losses at the gene ends were 7 bases for V and 7 bases for J; bases not matched to a gene: 14. The CDR3 protein is CASTQVGLAAPEQYF. In DNA form, the CDR3 reads TGTGCCAGCACCCAAGTGGGACTAGCCGCGCCTGAGCAGTACTTC.

This clonotype occurred a few times. The V and J genes are TRBV6-5 and TRBJ2-5, with D uncertain. The CDR3 runs 12 residues. Trimming cost V 2 bases and J 10 bases, with 11 bases left between them. Germline V CDR1 and CDR2: MNHEY, SVGAGI. For the CDR3, the DNA is TGTGCCAGCAGTTACACACCCGGCGACCAGTACTTC. Protein product: CASSYTPGDQYF.

By share of the sample, this clonotype is medium-sized. The chain combines TRBV15 with TRBJ1-3; D remains ambiguous. In germline, CDR1 is LNHNV, CDR2 YYDKDF (reference sequence). V was pared by 0 bases and J by 1 base, with 10 bases between. This CDR3 spans 16 amino acids. CDR3 in amino acids: CATSRDGRLSGNTIYF. The CDR3 DNA reads as TGTGCCACCAGCAGAGATGGAAGGTTGTCTGGAAACACCATATATTTT.

This clonotype was observed a handful of times. The chain's CDR3 is CASSEPGAKGRQPQHF. The CDR3 nucleotides are TGTGCCAGCAGTGAACCAGGGGCCAAAGGGCGTCAGCCCCAGCATTTT. J is TRBJ1-5 and V is TRBV2, with D maybe TRBD1 (6 bases). The V end lost 2 bases, the J end lost 6 bases, and 17 bases lay between the germline ends. CDR1 and CDR2 (germline): SNHLY, FYNNEI. This CDR3 is built from 16 residues.

The chain recombines TRBV6-5 with TRBJ2-3; D is undetermined. Deletions cut 3 bases from V and 4 bases from J, with 2 bases between. Germline V gene sequence: CDR1 MNHEY, CDR2 SVGAGI. The CDR3 is 11 amino acids. CDR3 sequence: CASSYADTQYF. The CDR3 DNA reads as TGTGCCAGCAGTTATGCAGATACGCAGTATTTT.

This clonotype was detected a few times. CDR3 DNA sequence: TGTGCCAGCAGCTTATCCCAGGGGGGTACTTATGGCTACACCTTC. Amino acid sequence: CASSLSQGGTYGYTF. The chain has TRBV7-8 and TRBJ1-2; TRBD1 aligns across 7 bases. The V and J ends lost 2 bases and 5 bases, in that order; junction bases with no gene match: 8. Germline CDR1 reads SGHVS; CDR2 reads FQNEAQ. The CDR3 runs to 15 residues.

CDR3 in DNA: TGTGCCAGCAGCGACAGGGGCGGTGGTAATTCACCCCTCCACTTT. This translates into CASSDRGGGNSPLHF. V usage is TRBV7-2 and J usage is TRBJ1-6; 8 nucleotides match TRBD1. Germline CDR1 and CDR2: SGHTA and FQGNSA. The CDR3 covers 15 residues. Trimming at V came to 5 bases and at J to 6 bases, leaving 6 bases not matched to a gene.

The chain recombines TRBV20-1 with TRBJ2-5; the D is unclear. The CDR3 runs 14 residues. The V gene lost 6 bases and the J gene lost 3 bases, with 17 bases spanning the gap. Germline loops: CDR1 DFQATT, CDR2 SNEGSKA (reference sequence). The CDR3 protein is CSAGVASQKETQYF. As DNA, the CDR3 is TGCAGTGCCGGTGTAGCCTCTCAAAAAGAGACCCAGTACTTC.